This note documents a single TCR beta chain sequence. The sample comes from a study of blood T cell repertoires in COVID-19. Cohort assignment relied on participant-reported clinical history. From germline, CDR1 is MNHEY and CDR2 SMNVEV (reference sequence). V dropped 6 bases and J dropped 5 bases, with 14 bases sitting between them. The CDR3 runs 14 residues. Under the authors' procedure: Using reference gene primer amplification, nucleated cell counts were estimated. The repertoire was sequenced with immunoSEQ multiplex PCR; TCRdb's copy has only in-frame clones and lacks some. The DNA was the basis for D and trimming; V, J and clone size are from that table. The profile shows about 480,000 clones, 75% to 90% of them singletons.

Sequenced input: PBMCs or T cells enriched from blood (not recorded which). The sequence was obtained from a woman aged 60-75 years who had recovered from COVID-19. The rearrangement uses TRBV27 and TRBJ1-5; tentatively, D is TRBD1 (6 bases). The DNA of the CDR3 is TGTGCCAGCAGATCATACAGGGCCGATCAGCCCCAGCATTTT. This translates into CASRSYRADQPQHF.